The rows below give T cell receptor beta chains drawn from one sample of a study of blood T cell repertoires in COVID-19. This table comes from immunoSEQ multiplex PCR, and its TCRdb copy is limited to in-frame clones, with some not included. This table has over 200,000 clones, roughly 80% appearing once. The sample taken for sequencing was peripheral blood. These TCRs come from a human donor in a cohort sampled during active COVID-19. Both conserved end residues are part of each CDR3. D genes are given only for firm matches. Expanded clones get a size class; other rows say once, few or many, or leave the size out.

v_call	j_call	d_call	clone_size	cdr3_nt	cdr3_aa
TRBV7-2	TRBJ2-7	TRBD2	NA	TGTGCCAGCAGCTGGCTCTGGACTAGCGGGAGCGGCGAGCAGTACTTC	CASSWLWTSGSGEQYF
TRBV27	TRBJ1-4	NA	NA	TGTGCCAGCAGTCCTCACAGGGATACAGGAGCAACTAATGAAAAACTGTTTTTT	CASSPHRDTGATNEKLFF
TRBV3-1/TRBV3-2	TRBJ2-7	TRBD2	NA	TGTGCCAGCAGCCGATACCGGGAGGATTCCTACGAGCAGTACTTC	CASSRYREDSYEQYF
TRBV5-1	TRBJ2-3	NA	NA	TGCGCCAGCAGCTTCGGCAGGTCCCACACAGATACGCAGTATTTT	CASSFGRSHTDTQYF
TRBV25-1	TRBJ1-5	NA	NA	TGTGCCAGCAGTGGTACAGGAGATAATCAGCCCCAGCATTTT	CASSGTGDNQPQHF
TRBV5-6	TRBJ1-2	NA	NA	TGTGCCAGCAGGGAGAGTTTAGGAGGCTACACCTTC	CASRESLGGYTF
TRBV19	TRBJ2-7	NA	NA	TGTGCCAGTAGTATTTCCCCCAGGGCCTACGAGCAGTACTTC	CASSISPRAYEQYF
TRBV6-6	TRBJ1-5	NA	many	TGTGCCACCGTAGACCCTCCACTATCTCAGCATTTT	CATVDPPLSQHF
TRBV7-8	TRBJ2-7	TRBD2	NA	TGTGCCAGCAGCAGACTAGCGGAGTACGAGCAGTACTTC	CASSRLAEYEQYF
TRBV28	TRBJ1-1	TRBD1	NA	TGTGCCAGCAGTTTACAGGGGGCAGGAGCTTTCTTT	CASSLQGAGAFF
TRBV27	TRBJ1-3	TRBD1	NA	TGTGCCAGCAGTTCGTCCGGGACAGGGTTGAGAAACACCATATATTTT	CASSSSGTGLRNTIYF
TRBV5-4	TRBJ2-7	TRBD2	NA	TGTGCCAGCAGCTTGGTTGGGAGGGCTAGCGAGTACTTC	CASSLVGRASEYF
TRBV30	TRBJ1-4	TRBD1	NA	TGTGCCTGGAGTACGGACAGGGTAGGGGAAAAACTGTTTTTT	CAWSTDRVGEKLFF
TRBV7-9	TRBJ1-1	NA	few	TGTGCCAGCAGCTTAGGGGGAGCCGAAGCTTTCTTT	CASSLGGAEAFF
TRBV27	TRBJ2-3	NA	NA	TGTGCCAGCAGTTCGACGGACTCGACAGATACGCAGTATTTT	CASSSTDSTDTQYF
TRBV5-6	TRBJ1-2	NA	few	TGTGCCAGCAGCTTGCGGGTCTCGGGAGGCTACACCTTC	CASSLRVSGGYTF
TRBV19	TRBJ1-2	NA	once	TGTGCCAGTAGCCCGGCAGGGGTAAACTATGGCTACACCTTC	CASSPAGVNYGYTF
TRBV7-2	TRBJ2-7	NA	NA	TGTGCCAGCAGCTTAGGGGGACTCGAGCAGTACTTC	CASSLGGLEQYF
TRBV7-8	TRBJ1-2	NA	NA	TGTGCCAGCAGCCCGGTGACAGGACTTACTCCTAACTATGGCTACACCTTC	CASSPVTGLTPNYGYTF
TRBV9	TRBJ1-3	NA	NA	TGTGCCAGCAGCCCTCTCCACGGGGTTGGAAACACCATATATTTT	CASSPLHGVGNTIYF
TRBV6-5	TRBJ2-7	TRBD2	once	TGTGCCAGCTACGGTAGCGGGAGGGGTGGCGAGCAGTACTTC	CASYGSGRGGEQYF
TRBV19	TRBJ2-1	NA	NA	TGTGCCAGTAGTTCGGCCTACAATGAGCAGTTCTTC	CASSSAYNEQFF
TRBV6-2/TRBV6-3	TRBJ1-1	TRBD1	NA	TGTGCCAGCAGCCCAGACAGGGTCCAAGGCACTGAAGCTTTCTTT	CASSPDRVQGTEAFF
TRBV3-1/TRBV3-2	TRBJ2-1	TRBD2	NA	TGTGCCAGCAGCCTCCGAGAAGCGGGAGGGCCCTACAATGAGCAGTTCTTC	CASSLREAGGPYNEQFF
TRBV6-5	TRBJ2-7	TRBD2	NA	TGTGCCAGCAGTTCAGGGACTAGCGGGGGGCGAGCGGAGCAGTACTTC	CASSSGTSGGRAEQYF
TRBV9	TRBJ1-4	NA	NA	TGTGCCAGCAGCGTAGACAGGGACGAAAAACTGTTTTTT	CASSVDRDEKLFF
TRBV4-2	TRBJ1-1	NA	few	TGTGCCAGCAGCCCTCAGGAAAAAATGAACACTGAAGCTTTCTTT	CASSPQEKMNTEAFF
TRBV29-1	TRBJ2-7	NA	once	TGCAGCGTCAAGAGGTATCCTTACGAGCAGTACTTC	CSVKRYPYEQYF
TRBV6-2/TRBV6-3	TRBJ2-2	NA	few	TGTGCCAGCAGTTACAACAGAAACACCGGGGAGCTGTTTTTT	CASSYNRNTGELFF
TRBV5-1	TRBJ2-7	NA	NA	TGCGCCAGCAGCTTGGGGCAGGGAAACTACGAGCAGTACTTC	CASSLGQGNYEQYF
TRBV27	TRBJ1-1	TRBD1	NA	TGTGCCAGCAGTTCCGGACAGGGTGTGCACACTGAAGCTTTCTTT	CASSSGQGVHTEAFF
TRBV28	TRBJ2-2	NA	NA	TGTGCCAGCAGTTTGTGGAGGCCGAACACCGGGGAGCTGTTTTTT	CASSLWRPNTGELFF
TRBV19	TRBJ2-7	NA	few	TGTGCCAGTAGTATAGATGTTAGGAGGTACGAGCAGTACTTC	CASSIDVRRYEQYF
TRBV6-5	TRBJ2-1	NA	NA	TGTGCCAGCAGCGAGGGAGGCAACAATGAGCAGTTCTTC	CASSEGGNNEQFF
TRBV28	TRBJ1-1	NA	once	TGTGCCAGCAGTCCTAGAGTGGCGCGGCCTGAAGCTTTCTTT	CASSPRVARPEAFF
TRBV14	TRBJ1-1	NA	NA	TGTGCCAGCAGCACAGGGCTGAACACTGAAGCTTTCTTT	CASSTGLNTEAFF
TRBV25-1	TRBJ2-7	TRBD2	NA	TGTGCCAGCAGTGACCCGAGCGGGACGGCCTACGAGCAGTACTTC	CASSDPSGTAYEQYF
TRBV6-5	TRBJ1-2	NA	NA	TGTGCCAGCAGTTACGAGGGGGACTATGGCTACACCTTC	CASSYEGDYGYTF
TRBV18	TRBJ2-2	TRBD2	NA	TGTGCCAGCTCACCTCCGGGACTAGCGGTCGGGGAGCTGTTTTTT	CASSPPGLAVGELFF
TRBV7-3	TRBJ1-2	TRBD1	few	TGTGCCAGCAGCTCGGGACAGACCCCTGGCGGCTACACCTTC	CASSSGQTPGGYTF
TRBV28	TRBJ2-5	NA	NA	TGTGCCAGCAGTTCCGGGGTGTACCAAGAGACCCAGTACTTC	CASSSGVYQETQYF
TRBV6-6	TRBJ1-1	NA	NA	TGTGCCGCCCGCCAAGGGGATCAAGCTTTCTTT	CAARQGDQAFF
TRBV6-5	TRBJ2-5	TRBD1	once	TGTGCCAGCAGCCGGACAGGGAAAGAGACCCAGTACTTC	CASSRTGKETQYF
TRBV11-3	TRBJ2-7	TRBD2	NA	TGTGCCAGCAGCTTATCGGGGGGGTTCTACGAGCAGTACTTC	CASSLSGGFYEQYF
TRBV28	TRBJ1-4	TRBD1	once	TGTGCCAGCAGTCCCGGGACAGGGGGGTGGGAAAAACTGTTTTTT	CASSPGTGGWEKLFF
TRBV11-1	TRBJ2-2	NA	NA	TGTGCCAGCAGCCCCACATCGAACACCGGGGAGCTGTTTTTT	CASSPTSNTGELFF
TRBV6-5	TRBJ1-2	NA	few	TGTGCCACCACTTTGGGGCGTAACTATGGCTACACCTTC	CATTLGRNYGYTF
TRBV27	TRBJ2-7	NA	few	TGTGCCAGCAGTCCCCGAGGGGGCGAGCAGTACTTC	CASSPRGGEQYF
TRBV9	TRBJ2-2	TRBD1	NA	TGTGCCAGCAGCGGCGGACAGGCTGGATTTGGGGAGCTGTTTTTT	CASSGGQAGFGELFF
TRBV28	TRBJ2-7	TRBD2	NA	TGTGCCAGCAGTTTATCCCCCGGGACTAGCGCATCCTACGAGCAGTACTTC	CASSLSPGTSASYEQYF
TRBV28	TRBJ2-5	TRBD1	NA	TGTGCCAGCAGCTCCCGGGACAGGGGCGGAGAGACCCAGTACTTC	CASSSRDRGGETQYF
TRBV2	TRBJ2-3	TRBD2	NA	TGTGCCAGCAGTTACGGACTAGCGGGAGGCACAGATACGCAGTATTTT	CASSYGLAGGTDTQYF
TRBV18	TRBJ2-6	NA	NA	TGTGCCAGCTCCCCCTGGGGTGGGGGCGACTCTGGGGCCAACGTCCTGACTTTC	CASSPWGGGDSGANVLTF
TRBV28	TRBJ1-5	TRBD1	NA	TGTGCCAGCAGTCCCCTAGGTGTAGGGACAGGGGAAAACCAGCATTTT	CASSPLGVGTGENQHF
TRBV28	TRBJ2-6	TRBD2	NA	TGTGCCAGCAGTTTTGCTAGCGGGAGAGCAGGGGCCAACGTCCTGACTTTC	CASSFASGRAGANVLTF
TRBV7-5	TRBJ1-2	NA	NA	TGTGCCAGAAGCTTAGCTGACAGGGATAACTATGGCTACACCTTC	CARSLADRDNYGYTF
TRBV28	TRBJ2-7	NA	NA	TGTGCCAGCAGTCCCCCTGGCCATACCGAGCAGTACTTC	CASSPPGHTEQYF
TRBV24-1	TRBJ2-7	TRBD2	NA	TGTGCCACCAGTGAAGGACTAGCGGGAGCGCACTACGAGCAGTACTTC	CATSEGLAGAHYEQYF
TRBV19	TRBJ2-6	NA	once	TGTGCCAGTAGCCTTGACGGGGGCTCTGGGGCCAACGTCCTGACTTTC	CASSLDGGSGANVLTF
TRBV7-2	TRBJ2-7	NA	once	TGTGCCAGCAGCTTAGAACCACTGAAAACCTACGAGCAGTACTTC	CASSLEPLKTYEQYF